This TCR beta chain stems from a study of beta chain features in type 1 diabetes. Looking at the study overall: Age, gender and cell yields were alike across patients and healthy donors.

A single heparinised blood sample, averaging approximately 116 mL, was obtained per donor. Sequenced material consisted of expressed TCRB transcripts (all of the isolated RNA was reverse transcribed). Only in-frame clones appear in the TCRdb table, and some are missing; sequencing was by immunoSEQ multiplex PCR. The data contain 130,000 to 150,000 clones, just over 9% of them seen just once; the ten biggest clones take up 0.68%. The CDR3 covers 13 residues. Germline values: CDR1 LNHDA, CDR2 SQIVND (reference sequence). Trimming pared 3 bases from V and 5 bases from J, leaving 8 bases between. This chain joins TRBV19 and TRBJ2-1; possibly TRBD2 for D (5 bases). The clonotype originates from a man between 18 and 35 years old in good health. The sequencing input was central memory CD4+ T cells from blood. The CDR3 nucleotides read TGTGCCAGTAGTATCGGACTCGACAATGAGCAGTTCTTC. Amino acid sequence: CASSIGLDNEQFF.